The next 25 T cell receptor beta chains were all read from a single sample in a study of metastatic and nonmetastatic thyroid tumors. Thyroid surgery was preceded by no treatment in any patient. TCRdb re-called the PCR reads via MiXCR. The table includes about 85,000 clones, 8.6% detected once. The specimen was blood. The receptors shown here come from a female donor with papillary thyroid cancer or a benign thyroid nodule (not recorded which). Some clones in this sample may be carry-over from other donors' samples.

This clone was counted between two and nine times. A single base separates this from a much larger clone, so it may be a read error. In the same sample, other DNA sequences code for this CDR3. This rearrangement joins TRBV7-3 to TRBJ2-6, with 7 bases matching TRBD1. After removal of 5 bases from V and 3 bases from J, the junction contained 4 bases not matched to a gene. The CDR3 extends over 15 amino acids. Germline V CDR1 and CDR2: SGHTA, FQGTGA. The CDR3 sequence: CASSPRQGGANVLTF. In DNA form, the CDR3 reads TGTGCCAGCAGCCCACGACAGGGTGGGGCCAACGTCCTGACTTTC.

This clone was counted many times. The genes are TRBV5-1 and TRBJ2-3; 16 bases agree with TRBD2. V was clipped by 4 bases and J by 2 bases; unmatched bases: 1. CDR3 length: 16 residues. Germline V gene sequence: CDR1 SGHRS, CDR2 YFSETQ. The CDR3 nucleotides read TGCGCCAGCAGCGGGACTAGCGGGGGGGCCACAGATACGCAGTATTTT. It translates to CASSGTSGGATDTQYF.

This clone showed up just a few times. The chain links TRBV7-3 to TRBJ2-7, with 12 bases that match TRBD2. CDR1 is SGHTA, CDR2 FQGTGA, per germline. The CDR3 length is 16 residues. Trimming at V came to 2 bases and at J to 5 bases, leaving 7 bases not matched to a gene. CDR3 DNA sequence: TGTGCCAGCAGCTTAGGTCTAGCGGGGGGGCCCCACGAGCAGTACTTC. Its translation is CASSLGLAGGPHEQYF.

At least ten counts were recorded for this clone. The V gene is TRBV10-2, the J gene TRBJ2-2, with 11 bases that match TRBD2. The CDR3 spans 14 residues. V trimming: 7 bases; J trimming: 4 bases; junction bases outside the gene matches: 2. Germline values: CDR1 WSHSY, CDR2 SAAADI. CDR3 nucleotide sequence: TGCGCCAGCATTAGCGGGGGGGCCACCGGGGAGCTGTTTTTT. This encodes CASISGGATGELFF.

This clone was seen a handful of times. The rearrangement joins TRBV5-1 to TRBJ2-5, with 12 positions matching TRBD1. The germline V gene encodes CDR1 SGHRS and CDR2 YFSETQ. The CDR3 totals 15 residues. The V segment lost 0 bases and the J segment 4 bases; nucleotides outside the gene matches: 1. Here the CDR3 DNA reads TGCGCCAGCAGCTTGGGGGACAGGGGGCTAGAGACCCAGTACTTC. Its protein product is CASSLGDRGLETQYF.

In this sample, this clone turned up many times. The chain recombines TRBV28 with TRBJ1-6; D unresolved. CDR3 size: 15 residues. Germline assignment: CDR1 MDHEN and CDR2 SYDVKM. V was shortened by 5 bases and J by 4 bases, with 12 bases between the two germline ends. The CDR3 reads CASSPSEGYNSPLHF. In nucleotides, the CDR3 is TGTGCCAGCAGTCCCTCGGAAGGGTATAATTCACCCCTCCACTTT.

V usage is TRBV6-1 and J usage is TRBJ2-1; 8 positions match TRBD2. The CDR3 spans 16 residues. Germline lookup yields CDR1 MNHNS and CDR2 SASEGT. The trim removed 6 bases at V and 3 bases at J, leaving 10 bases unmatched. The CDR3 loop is CASRPDTGGGYNEQFF. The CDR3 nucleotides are TGTGCCAGCAGACCAGATACGGGAGGGGGCTACAATGAGCAGTTCTTC.

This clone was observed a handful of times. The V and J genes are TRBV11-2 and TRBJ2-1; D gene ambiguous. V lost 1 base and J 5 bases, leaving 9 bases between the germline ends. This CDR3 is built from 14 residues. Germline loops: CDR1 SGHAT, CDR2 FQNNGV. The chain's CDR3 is CASSLASFDNEQFF. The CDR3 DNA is TGTGCCAGCAGCTTAGCAAGTTTTGACAATGAGCAGTTCTTC.

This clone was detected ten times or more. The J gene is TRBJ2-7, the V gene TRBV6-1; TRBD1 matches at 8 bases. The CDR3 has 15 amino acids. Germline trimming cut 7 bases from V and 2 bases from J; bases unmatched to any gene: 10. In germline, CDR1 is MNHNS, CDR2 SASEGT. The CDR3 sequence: CASNRDRSGAYEQYF. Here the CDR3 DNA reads TGTGCCAGCAACCGGGACAGGTCCGGGGCCTACGAGCAGTACTTC.

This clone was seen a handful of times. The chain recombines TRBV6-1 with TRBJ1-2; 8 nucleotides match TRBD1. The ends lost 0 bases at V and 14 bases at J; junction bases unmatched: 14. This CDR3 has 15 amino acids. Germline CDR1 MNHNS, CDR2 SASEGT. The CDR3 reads CASSEALVTQGAETF. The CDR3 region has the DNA TGTGCCAGCAGTGAAGCACTTGTCACTCAGGGGGCGGAAACCTTC.

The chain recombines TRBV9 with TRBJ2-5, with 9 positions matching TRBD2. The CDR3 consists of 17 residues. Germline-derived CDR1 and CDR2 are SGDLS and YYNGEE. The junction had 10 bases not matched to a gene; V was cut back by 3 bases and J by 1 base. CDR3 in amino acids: CASSEGAGGPPQETQYF. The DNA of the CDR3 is TGTGCCAGCAGCGAGGGAGCGGGAGGACCTCCCCAAGAGACCCAGTACTTC.

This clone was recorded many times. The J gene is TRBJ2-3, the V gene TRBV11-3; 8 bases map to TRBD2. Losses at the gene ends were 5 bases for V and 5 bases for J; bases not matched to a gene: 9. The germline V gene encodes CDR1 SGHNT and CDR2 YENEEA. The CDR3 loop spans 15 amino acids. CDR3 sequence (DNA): TGTGCCAGCAGCGATCAAGGCGGGGGGTTAGATACGCAGTATTTT. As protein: CASSDQGGGLDTQYF.

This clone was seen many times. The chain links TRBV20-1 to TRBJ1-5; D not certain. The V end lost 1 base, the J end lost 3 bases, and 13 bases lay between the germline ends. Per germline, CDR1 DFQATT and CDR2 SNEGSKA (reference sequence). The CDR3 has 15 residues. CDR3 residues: CSARGGNRDNQPQHF. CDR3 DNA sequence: TGCAGTGCTAGAGGGGGAAACCGGGACAATCAGCCCCAGCATTTT.

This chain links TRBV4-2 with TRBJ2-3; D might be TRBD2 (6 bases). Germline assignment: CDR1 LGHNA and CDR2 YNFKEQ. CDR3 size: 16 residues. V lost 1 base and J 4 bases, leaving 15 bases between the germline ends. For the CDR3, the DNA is TGTGCCAGCAGCCAAGGGTCGGAGGGAGGTGCAGATACGCAGTATTTT. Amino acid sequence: CASSQGSEGGADTQYF.

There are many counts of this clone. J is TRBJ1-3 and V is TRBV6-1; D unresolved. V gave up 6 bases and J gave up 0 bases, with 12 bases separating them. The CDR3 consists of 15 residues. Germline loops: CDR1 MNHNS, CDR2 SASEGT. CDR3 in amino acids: CASSLGPSSGNTIYF. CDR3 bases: TGTGCCAGCAGCCTCGGGCCGTCCTCTGGAAACACCATATATTTT.

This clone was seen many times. The CDR3 loop is CASSLATSGLSYNEQFF. The CDR3 DNA is TGCGCCAGCAGCTTGGCGACTAGCGGACTATCCTACAATGAGCAGTTCTTC. This chain links TRBV5-1 with TRBJ2-1, with 9 bases fitting TRBD2. The trim removed 0 bases at V and 1 base at J, leaving 5 bases unmatched. Germline CDR1 reads SGHRS; CDR2 reads YFSETQ. CDR3 size: 17 residues. The complete variable domain, with remaining parts taken from reference TRBV5-1 and TRBJ2-1, reads KAGVTQTPRYLIKTRGQQVTLSCSPISGHRSVSWYQQTPGQGLQFLFEYFSETQRNKGNFPGRFSGRQFSNSRSEMNVSTLELGDSALYLCASSLATSGLSYNEQFFGPGTRLTVL.

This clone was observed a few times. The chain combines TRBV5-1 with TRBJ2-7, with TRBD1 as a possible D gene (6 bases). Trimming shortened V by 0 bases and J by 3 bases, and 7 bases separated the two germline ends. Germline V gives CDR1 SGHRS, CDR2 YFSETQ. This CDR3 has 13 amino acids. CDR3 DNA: TGCGCCAGCAGCTTGGGGGACAACTACGAGCAGTACTTC. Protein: CASSLGDNYEQYF.

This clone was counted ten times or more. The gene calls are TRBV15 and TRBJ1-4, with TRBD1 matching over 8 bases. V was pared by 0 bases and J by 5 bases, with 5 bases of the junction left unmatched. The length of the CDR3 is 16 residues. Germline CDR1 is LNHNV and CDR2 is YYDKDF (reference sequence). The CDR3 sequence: CATSRDQGAPNEKLFF. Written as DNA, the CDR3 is TGTGCCACCAGCAGAGATCAGGGGGCACCAAATGAAAAACTGTTTTTT. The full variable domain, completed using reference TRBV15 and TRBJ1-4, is DAMVIQNPRYQVTQFGKPVTLSCSQTLNHNVMYWYQQKSSQAPKLLFHYYDKDFNNEADTPDNFQSRRPNTSFCFLDIRSPGLGDTAMYLCATSRDQGAPNEKLFFGSGTQLSVL.

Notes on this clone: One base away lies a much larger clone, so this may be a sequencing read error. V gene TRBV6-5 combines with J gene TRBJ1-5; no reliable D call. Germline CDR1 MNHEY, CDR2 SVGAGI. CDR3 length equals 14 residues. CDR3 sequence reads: CASSYLGSNKPQHF. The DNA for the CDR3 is TGTGCCAGCAGTTACCTGGGGAGCAATAAGCCCCAGCATTTT.

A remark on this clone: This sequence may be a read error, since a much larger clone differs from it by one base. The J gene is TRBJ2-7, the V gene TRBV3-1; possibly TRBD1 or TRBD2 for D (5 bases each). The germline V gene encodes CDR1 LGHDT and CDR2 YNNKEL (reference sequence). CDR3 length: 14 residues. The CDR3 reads CASSRKGTSHEQYF. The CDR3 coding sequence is TGTGCCAGCAGCCGGAAGGGGACCTCCCACGAACAGTACTTC.

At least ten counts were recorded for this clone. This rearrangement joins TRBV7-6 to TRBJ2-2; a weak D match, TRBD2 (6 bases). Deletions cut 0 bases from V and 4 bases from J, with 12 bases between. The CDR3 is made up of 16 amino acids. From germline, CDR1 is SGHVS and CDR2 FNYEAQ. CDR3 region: CASSLAVQGGTGELFF. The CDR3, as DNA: TGTGCCAGCAGCTTAGCGGTTCAGGGAGGCACCGGGGAGCTGTTTTTT. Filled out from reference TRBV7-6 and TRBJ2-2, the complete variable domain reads GAGVSQSPRYKVTKRGQDVALRCDPISGHVSLYWYRQALGQGPEFLTYFNYEAQQDKSGLPNDRFSAERPEGSISTLTIQRTEQRDSAMYRCASSLAVQGGTGELFFGEGSRLTVL.

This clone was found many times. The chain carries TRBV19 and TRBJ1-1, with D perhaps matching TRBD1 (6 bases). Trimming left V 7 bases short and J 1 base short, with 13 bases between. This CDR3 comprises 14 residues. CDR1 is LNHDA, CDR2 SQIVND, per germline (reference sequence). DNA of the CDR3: TGTGCCAGTACCACTGCGGACAGGAACACTGAAGCTTTCTTT. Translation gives CASTTADRNTEAFF.

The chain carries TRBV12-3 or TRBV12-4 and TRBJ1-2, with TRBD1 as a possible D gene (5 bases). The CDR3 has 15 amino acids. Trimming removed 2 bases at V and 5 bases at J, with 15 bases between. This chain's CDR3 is CASSLSRRDAYGYTF. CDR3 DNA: TGTGCCAGCAGTTTAAGTCGTAGGGACGCATATGGCTACACCTTC.

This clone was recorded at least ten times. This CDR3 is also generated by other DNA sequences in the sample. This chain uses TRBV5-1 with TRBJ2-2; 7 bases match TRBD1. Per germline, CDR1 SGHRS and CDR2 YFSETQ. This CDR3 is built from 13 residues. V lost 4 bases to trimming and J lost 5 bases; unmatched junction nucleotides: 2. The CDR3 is CASSPGQTGELFF. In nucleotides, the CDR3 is TGCGCCAGCAGCCCGGGACAGACCGGGGAGCTGTTTTTT.

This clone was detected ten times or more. The CDR3 sequence: CASSLGSSGANVLTF. Here the CDR3 DNA reads TGTGCCAGCAGTTTGGGGTCCTCTGGGGCCAACGTCCTGACTTTC. The rearrangement joins TRBV12-3 or TRBV12-4 to TRBJ2-6; no definite D call. V was cut by 3 bases and J by 0 bases, with 6 bases left in between. The CDR3 is 15 amino acids.